This T cell receptor (beta chain) was identified in a study of T cells after yellow fever vaccination. TCRdb processed the 5' RACE reads anew with MiXCR; each CDR3 protein has one entry. This table has approximately 330,000 distinct CDR3 sequences, 4.1% appearing once. This CDR3 comprises 12 residues. The V end lost 7 bases, the J end lost 8 bases, and 9 bases lay between the germline ends. Germline V gene sequence: CDR1 SEHNR, CDR2 FQNEAQ (reference sequence). The TCR originated in a man aged 18 to 29 who received the YFV17D yellow fever vaccine. V is TRBV7-9 and J is TRBJ1-6; D remains ambiguous. The sequencing here drew on PBMCs, taken 5 days after the yellow fever booster vaccination. The CDR3 DNA reads TGTGCCAGCACCCGACAAGATTCACCCCTCCACTTT. Its protein product is CASTRQDSPLHF.